A single sample gave rise to the 19 T cell receptor beta chains below, sequenced in a study of Graves' ophthalmopathy and Graves' hyperthyroidism. RNA served as the template for amplifying TCR beta CDR3 regions. HTBI primers were employed in first-round RT-PCR, then a second-round multiplex PCR followed. TCRdb reprocessed the multiplex PCR reads with MiXCR, giving one entry per CDR3 protein. The table lists about 590,000 distinct CDR3 sequences, under 40% of them singletons. The sample taken for sequencing was peripheral blood or thyroid tissue (not recorded which). All receptors come from an adult man with Graves' hyperthyroidism.

V gene TRBV29-1 combines with J gene TRBJ1-2; 9 bases are a match to TRBD1. Germline CDR1 and CDR2: SQVTM and ANQGSEA. This CDR3 has 14 amino acids. V was pared by 4 bases and J by 3 bases, with 6 bases of the junction left unmatched. Here the CDR3 reads CSVAGTGSYYGYTF. CDR3 DNA sequence: TGCAGCGTTGCAGGGACAGGGTCTTACTATGGCTACACCTTC.

Notes on this clonotype: Just one base apart from a much larger clone, this may be a read error. This chain uses TRBV5-4 with TRBJ2-7; 7 bases map to TRBD1. The CDR3 consists of 15 residues. The germline V gene has CDR1 SGHNT and CDR2 YYREEE (reference sequence). DNA of the CDR3: TGTGCCAGCAACTTGAGAGGGGGCGCGAATTACGAGCAGTACTTC. It yields the protein CASNLRGGANYEQYF.

This clonotype showed up many times. This chain links TRBV5-1 with TRBJ2-7; maybe TRBD1 (5 bases). V lost 2 bases and J lost 4, with 16 bases in between. The V gene's germline CDR1 is SGHRS and CDR2 YFSETQ. The CDR3 has 15 amino acids. CDR3 in amino acids: CASSLTTVALYEQYF. Written as DNA, the CDR3 is TGCGCCAGCAGCTTAACGACAGTGGCCCTTTACGAGCAGTACTTC. Supplemented by reference TRBV5-1 and TRBJ2-7, the full variable domain reads KAGVTQTPRYLIKTRGQQVTLSCSPISGHRSVSWYQQTPGQGLQFLFEYFSETQRNKGNFPGRFSGRQFSNSRSEMNVSTLELGDSALYLCASSLTTVALYEQYFGPGTRLTVT.

At least ten counts were recorded for this clonotype. The CDR3: CASSLTTGWGETQYF. The CDR3 nucleotides read TGTGCCAGCAGCTTAACTACGGGGTGGGGAGAGACCCAGTACTTC. The V gene is TRBV7-2, the J gene TRBJ2-5; a weak D match, TRBD2 (5 bases). V was trimmed by 2 bases and J by 4 bases, leaving 14 bases between them. CDR1 and CDR2 (germline): SGHTA, FQGNSA. CDR3 length: 15 residues.

The gene calls are TRBV27 and TRBJ1-4; TRBD1 is a possible D gene (6 bases). The CDR3 runs 14 residues. V shed 5 bases and J shed 7 bases, with 14 bases lying between them. Germline assignment: CDR1 MNHEY and CDR2 SMNVEV (reference sequence). In nucleotides, the CDR3 is TGTGCCAGCAGTAGGCAGGGGCTGAGTGAAAAACTGTTTTTT. Translation: CASSRQGLSEKLFF.

This clonotype was picked up a small number of times. The rearrangement uses TRBV7-8 and TRBJ1-6; D is possibly TRBD1 (5 bases). Trimming removed 5 bases from V and 6 bases from J, with 14 bases in between. Per the germline V gene, CDR1 is SGHVS and CDR2 is FQNEAQ. The CDR3 runs 15 residues. The CDR3 region is CASSQDEGSNSPLHF. DNA for the CDR3: TGTGCCAGCAGCCAAGATGAGGGGAGTAATTCACCCCTCCACTTT.

At least ten counts were recorded for this clonotype. The chain links TRBV7-6 to TRBJ1-5, with 10 bases identical to TRBD1. The germline V gene has CDR1 SGHVS and CDR2 FNYEAQ. V gave up 1 base and J gave up 6 bases; unmatched junction bases: 9. The CDR3 length is 17 residues. The CDR3 coding sequence is TGTGCCAGCAGCTTAGTTTACCCTGGACAGGGGGTTCAGCCCCAGCATTTT. Residues: CASSLVYPGQGVQPQHF.

This clonotype was picked up many times. The chain recombines TRBV29-1 with TRBJ1-2; D may be TRBD1 (5 bases). Germline loops: CDR1 SQVTM, CDR2 ANQGSEA. The CDR3 sequence is 14 residues long. Trimming shortened V by 6 bases and J by 7 bases, and 21 bases separated the two germline ends. The CDR3 reads CSVVVGQGGSGYTF. CDR3 DNA sequence: TGCAGCGTCGTGGTGGGGCAGGGAGGCTCTGGCTACACCTTC.

Notes on this clonotype: This may be a read error: a much more frequent sequence differs by one nucleotide. The CDR3 here is CASGQKGDRVVYEQYF. CDR3 DNA sequence: TGCGCCAGCGGCCAAAAGGGGGACAGGGTAGTCTACGAGCAGTACTTC. The chain links TRBV4-1 to TRBJ2-7; 9 bases are a match to TRBD1. Germline V gene sequence: CDR1 MGHRA, CDR2 YSYEKL. The CDR3 extends over 16 amino acids.

The V call is TRBV20-1, the J call TRBJ1-5; D possibly corresponds to TRBD1 (5 bases). Germline CDR1 and CDR2: DFQATT and SNEGSKA (reference sequence). Trimming took 1 base from V and 2 from J, leaving 12 bases between them. There are 15 residues in the CDR3. The CDR3 nucleotides read TGCAGTGCTAGAGCCGGGACGGGTCGCAATCAGCCCCAGCATTTT. This sequence encodes CSARAGTGRNQPQHF.

This clonotype has at least ten counts. Compared with germline, one end of the junction differs, possibly owing to a read error. The rearrangement uses TRBV7-7 and TRBJ2-5; 7 bases are a match to TRBD1. Germline lookup yields CDR1 SSHAT and CDR2 FNYEAQ (reference sequence). CDR3 length: 13 residues. This chain's CDR3 is CASSRQGQETQYF. CDR3 bases: TGTGCTAGCAGCCGACAGGGCCAAGAGACCCAGTACTTC. Filled out from reference TRBV7-7 and TRBJ2-5, the complete variable domain reads GAGVSQSPRYKVTKRGQDVTLRCDPISSHATLYWYQQALGQGPEFLTYFNYEAQPDKSGLPSDRFSAERPEGSISTLTIQRTEQRDSAMYRCASSRQGQETQYFGPGTRLLVL.

This clonotype was detected ten times or more. This chain uses TRBV5-6 with TRBJ2-5; D might be TRBD1 (5 bases). CDR3 length: 14 amino acids. Germline V gives CDR1 SGHDT, CDR2 YYEEEE. V was cut by 2 bases and J by 4 bases, with 12 bases left in between. CDR3 sequence: CASSLGAMGETQYF. The CDR3 DNA reads TGTGCCAGCAGCTTAGGGGCCATGGGAGAGACCCAGTACTTC.

The chain links TRBV2 to TRBJ2-5, with no clear D. V lost 3 bases to trimming and J lost 9 bases, with 17 bases between them. Germline V gene sequence: CDR1 SNHLY, CDR2 FYNNEI. The CDR3 contains 14 residues. CDR3 sequence (DNA): TGTGCCAGCAGTGAGGTGGCAGATTATCAGCCCCAGTACTTC. As protein: CASSEVADYQPQYF.

A note on this clonotype: A read error is possible here, since a much larger clone lies one base away. J is TRBJ2-7 and V is TRBV7-2, with D possibly TRBD1 on 6 matching bases. V was pared by 5 bases and J by 1 base, with 12 bases between. Germline CDR1 is SGHTA and CDR2 is FQGNSA. CDR3 length: 14 residues. The CDR3, as DNA: TGTGCCAGCAGCCCGAATACAGGGTCCTACGAGCAGTACTTC. Protein sequence: CASSPNTGSYEQYF.

This clonotype was recorded many times. V and J are TRBV10-3 and TRBJ1-2; 7 bases map to TRBD1. Germline V lookup: CDR1 ENHRY, CDR2 SYGVKD. The CDR3 covers 14 residues. Trimming cost V 6 bases and J 0 bases; bases outside gene matches: 4. The CDR3 loop reads CAIRDRTTNYGYTF. CDR3 sequence (DNA): TGTGCCATCAGGGACAGGACTACTAACTATGGCTACACCTTC.

In regard to this clonotype: A much more abundant neighbour one base away suggests this may be a read error. The chain joins TRBV7-9 to TRBJ1-5; 9 bases fit TRBD1. The CDR3 sequence is 15 residues long. The germline V gene encodes CDR1 SEHNR and CDR2 FQNEAQ (reference sequence). V gave up 8 bases and J gave up 6 bases; unmatched junction bases: 11. The CDR3 loop reads CASRDQDRGSQPQHF. The CDR3 coding sequence is TGTGCCAGCCGCGACCAGGACAGGGGTAGTCAGCCCCAGCATTTT. Supplemented by reference TRBV7-9 and TRBJ1-5, the full variable domain reads DTGVSQNPRHKITKRGQNVTFRCDPISEHNRLYWYRQTLGQGPEFLTYFQNEAQLEKSRLLSDRFSAERPKGSFSTLEIQRTEQGDSAMYLCASRDQDRGSQPQHFGDGTRLSIL.

The rearrangement links TRBV5-1 to TRBJ2-5; 10 bases map to TRBD1. CDR1 is SGHRS and CDR2 is YFSETQ in the germline V gene. The CDR3 spans 16 residues. J gave up 9 bases and V 5 bases, and 16 bases lay outside the gene matches. DNA of the CDR3: TGCGCCAGCAGTTTGCGCGGACAGGGGGAAGGTCAGCCCCAGTACTTC. It yields the protein CASSLRGQGEGQPQYF.

The chain couples TRBV20-1 to TRBJ2-7; D might be TRBD2 (6 bases). This CDR3 has 15 residues. The germline V gene encodes CDR1 DFQATT and CDR2 SNEGSKA (reference sequence). V lost 8 bases to trimming and J lost 0 bases, with 20 bases between them. Here the CDR3 reads CSPFKGLGGSYEQYF. The CDR3, as DNA: TGCAGTCCATTTAAGGGGTTGGGGGGCTCCTACGAGCAGTACTTC.

This clonotype was counted a few times. The chain recombines TRBV19 with TRBJ1-4, with D tentatively TRBD1 (6 bases). V lost 7 bases to trimming and J lost 7 bases, with 16 bases between them. This CDR3 has 14 amino acids. The germline V gene has CDR1 LNHDA and CDR2 SQIVND (reference sequence). In nucleotides, the CDR3 is TGTGCCAGTATGACAGGACCCCGAGGTGAAAAACTGTTTTTT. Protein: CASMTGPRGEKLFF.